Below are 22 T cell receptor beta chains sequenced from a single sample in a study of identical twins. TCRdb fed the 5' RACE reads into MiXCR, producing one record per CDR3 protein. The top ten hold about 9.1% of the sample, which has about 240,000 distinct CDR3 sequences, roughly a tenth seen once. The specimen was memory T cells sorted from blood. The receptors come from a man aged 50 to 59 in good health.

The V and J genes are TRBV6-1 and TRBJ2-7; maybe TRBD1 (5 bases). Trimming took 6 bases from V and 6 from J, leaving 18 bases between them. Germline lookup yields CDR1 MNHNS and CDR2 SASEGT. This CDR3 is 14 amino acids long. The CDR3 DNA follows: TGTGCCAGCAGAGAAACAGGCCTACCTGGCGAGCAGTACTTC. Protein: CASRETGLPGEQYF.

In its sample, this clonotype was seen a few times. The chain couples TRBV6-5 to TRBJ1-2, with TRBD1 identical over 7 bases. Per germline, CDR1 MNHEY and CDR2 SVGAGI. Trimming removed 0 bases from V and 4 bases from J; junction bases left unmatched: 11. The CDR3 runs to 17 residues. Written as DNA, the CDR3 is TGTGCCAGCAGTTACTCGGAAAGAACAGGGGCGGGCTATGGCTACACCTTC. Translation: CASSYSERTGAGYGYTF.

As to this clonotype: Given the absence of the conserved phenylalanine or tryptophan at the CDR3 end, a read error is likely. The limits of the CDR3 on the DNA are not certain, so only TCRdb's listed CDR3 is given. The CDR3 region is CASSRDRDRGSS. V is TRBV5-4 and J is TRBJ2-7; whether TRBD1, the table's D call, matches the DNA was not checked. The CDR3 has 12 amino acids, counting both end residues. The V gene's germline CDR1 is SGHNT and CDR2 YYREEE (reference sequence).

This clonotype was picked up many times. The gene calls are TRBV9 and TRBJ2-2, with TRBD1 matching 7 bases. CDR3 length equals 16 residues. The J segment lost 0 bases and the V segment lost 3 bases, leaving 5 bases of the junction unmatched. Germline lookup yields CDR1 SGDLS and CDR2 YYNGEE. In DNA form, the CDR3 reads TGTGCCAGCAGCGCAGTACAGGGGCCGAACACCGGGGAGCTGTTTTTT. This codes for CASSAVQGPNTGELFF.

This clonotype was counted only a few times. The chain joins TRBV12-3 or TRBV12-4 to TRBJ2-1, with 10 bases fitting TRBD2. This CDR3 is 17 amino acids long. Trimming cost V 3 bases and J 4 bases; bases outside gene matches: 9. The CDR3 DNA sequence: TGTGCCAGCAGTTTCGTACCGGGACTAGCGCCTTACAATGAGCAGTTCTTC. This gives the protein CASSFVPGLAPYNEQFF.

This clonotype has ten or more counts. The chain combines TRBV5-6 with TRBJ1-2, with 9 bases fitting TRBD1. V shed 4 bases, J shed 8 bases, and the junction held 12 bases outside the gene matches. In germline, CDR1 is SGHDT, CDR2 YYEEEE. The CDR3 contains 15 residues. CDR3 nucleotide sequence: TGTGCCAGCAGCCCGAGGACAGGGGCCTATCTGGGCTACACCTTC. Its protein is CASSPRTGAYLGYTF.

V usage is TRBV6-2 or TRBV6-3 and J usage is TRBJ1-5, with 10 bases fitting TRBD1. The germline V gene encodes CDR1 MNHEY and CDR2 SVGEGT. There are 16 residues in the CDR3. V lost 0 bases, J lost 6 bases, and 5 bases stayed unmatched. This CDR3 is CASSYSMTGGVQPQHF. Here the CDR3 DNA reads TGTGCCAGCAGTTACTCTATGACAGGGGGCGTTCAGCCCCAGCATTTT.

This clonotype was detected only a few times. CDR3 protein: CASSSPGTFSNQPQHF. The CDR3 DNA follows: TGTGCCAGCAGTTCACCAGGGACCTTTAGCAATCAGCCCCAGCATTTT. This chain connects TRBV6-2 or TRBV6-3 to TRBJ1-5; a weak D match, TRBD1 (5 bases). V shed 4 bases and J shed 0 bases, with 13 bases lying between them. The length of the CDR3 is 16 residues. Germline V lookup: CDR1 MNHEY, CDR2 SVGEGT.

About this clonotype itself: Since a much larger clone is just one base distant, this may be a read error. The rearrangement joins TRBV6-2 or TRBV6-3 to TRBJ2-1; D not resolved. Germline V CDR1 and CDR2: MNHEY, SVGEGT. The CDR3 runs to 15 residues. The CDR3 loop reads CASSYELSSYSEQFF. CDR3 coding DNA: TGTGCCAGCAGTTACGAGCTATCTTCCTACAGTGAGCAGTTCTTC.

V is TRBV9 and J is TRBJ2-2; D is perhaps TRBD1 (6 bases). Germline-derived CDR1 and CDR2 are SGDLS and YYNGEE. V was trimmed by 3 bases and J by 1 base, leaving 7 bases between them. The CDR3 totals 14 residues. The CDR3 reads CASSADRNTGELFF. CDR3 bases: TGTGCCAGCAGCGCGGACAGGAACACCGGGGAGCTGTTTTTT.

The chain recombines TRBV7-2 with TRBJ1-1; D is unresolved. The CDR3 is made up of 12 amino acids. Between the trimmed V and J ends, which lost 5 bases and 8 bases, there was a span of 12 bases. Germline V lookup: CDR1 SGHTA, CDR2 FQGNSA. The CDR3 loop reads CASSLRNGEAFF. CDR3 bases: TGTGCCAGCAGCCTTAGGAACGGGGAAGCTTTCTTT.

The chain couples TRBV20-1 to TRBJ1-1; a weak D match, TRBD1 (6 bases). V was cut by 0 bases and J by 4 bases, with 18 bases left in between. Germline CDR1 is DFQATT and CDR2 is SNEGSKA (reference sequence). This CDR3 has 16 residues. CDR3 residues: CSARDGALTGGTEAFF. The CDR3 bases are TGCAGTGCTAGAGATGGGGCGTTGACAGGAGGCACTGAAGCTTTCTTT.

This clonotype was counted many times. The chain uses TRBV28 and TRBJ2-7; TRBD2 aligns across 8 bases. Unmatched junction bases numbered 13, after V lost 5 bases and J lost 4 bases. The CDR3 spans 16 residues. CDR1 and CDR2 from the germline V gene are MDHEN and SYDVKM. CDR3 loop: CASSEPLAGLVYEQYF. In nucleotides, the CDR3 is TGTGCCAGCAGTGAACCCCTAGCGGGCCTGGTTTACGAGCAGTACTTC. The full variable domain, completed using reference TRBV28 and TRBJ2-7, is DVKVTQSSRYLVKRTGEKVFLECVQDMDHENMFWYRQDPGLGLRLIYFSYDVKMKEKGDIPEGYSVSREKKERFSLILESASTNQTSMYLCASSEPLAGLVYEQYFGPGTRLTVT.

The rearrangement joins TRBV4-3 to TRBJ2-1, with 8 bases aligning to TRBD1. Unmatched junction bases numbered 6, after V lost 3 bases and J lost 2 bases. The germline V gene encodes CDR1 LGHNA and CDR2 YSLEER. The CDR3 sequence is 16 residues long. The CDR3 sequence: CASSQSGGQTYNEQFF. The CDR3 DNA follows: TGCGCCAGCAGCCAGTCAGGGGGCCAAACCTACAATGAGCAGTTCTTC.

The J gene is TRBJ2-5, the V gene TRBV5-1; the D is unclear. This CDR3 has 15 residues. CDR1 and CDR2 (germline): SGHRS, YFSETQ. Trimming removed 1 base at V and 5 bases at J, with 15 bases between. The CDR3 loop is CASSLTRKSIETQYF. The CDR3 nucleotides are TGCGCCAGCAGCTTGACAAGGAAAAGTATCGAGACCCAGTACTTC.

This clonotype was seen only a few times. The genes are TRBV6-2 or TRBV6-3 and TRBJ2-1; 7 bases map to TRBD2. In germline, CDR1 is MNHEY, CDR2 SVGEGT. J was trimmed by 0 bases and V by 3 bases; bases with no gene match: 14. This CDR3 has 19 amino acids. The CDR3 reads CASSYRGSQSSSSYNEQFF. Written as DNA, the CDR3 is TGTGCCAGCAGTTATCGCGGGAGTCAATCCTCGAGCTCCTACAATGAGCAGTTCTTC.

The rearrangement joins TRBV6-5 to TRBJ2-7; 7 nucleotides align to TRBD2. The V gene's germline CDR1 is MNHEY and CDR2 SVGAGI. V was pared by 4 bases and J by 4 bases, with 10 bases of the junction left unmatched. CDR3 length: 15 residues. CDR3 sequence (DNA): TGTGCCAGCAGTTCCAGTGCTAGCGGAGTTTACGAGCAGTACTTC. This sequence encodes CASSSSASGVYEQYF.

The chain recombines TRBV29-1 with TRBJ2-7; TRBD1 aligns across 9 bases. This CDR3 is built from 12 residues. Germline V lookup: CDR1 SQVTM, CDR2 ANQGSEA. V dropped 6 bases and J dropped 5; count of bases not matched to a gene: 5. CDR3 coding DNA: TGCAGCGTACAGGGGGCGCTTGACGAGCAGTACTTC. Its translation: CSVQGALDEQYF.

This clonotype has just a few counts. The rearrangement joins TRBV27 to TRBJ1-5; D ambiguous. Per the germline V gene, CDR1 is MNHEY and CDR2 is SMNVEV (reference sequence). The CDR3 runs to 14 residues. V was pared by 5 bases and J by 6 bases, with 14 bases between. As DNA, the CDR3 is TGTGCCAGCAGTCCGCTTAACCTGGGTCAGCCCCAGCATTTT. Translation: CASSPLNLGQPQHF.

This clonotype was seen repeatedly, ten times or more. This chain uses TRBV7-8 with TRBJ2-7; D not certain. Germline CDR1 is SGHVS and CDR2 is FQNEAQ. The CDR3 contains 13 residues. V gave up 7 bases and J gave up 1 base, with 11 bases separating them. The CDR3 is CASTGTRSYEQYF. CDR3 DNA sequence: TGTGCCAGCACTGGCACCCGTTCCTACGAGCAGTACTTC.

V is TRBV7-3 and J is TRBJ2-7; no reliable D call. V was trimmed by 5 bases and J by 6 bases, leaving 14 bases between them. The CDR3 is 13 residues long. Germline loops: CDR1 SGHTA, CDR2 FQGTGA. CDR3 sequence: CASSPGSVTEQYF. As DNA, the CDR3 is TGTGCCAGCAGCCCCGGTTCTGTAACCGAGCAGTACTTC.

CDR3 sequence: CASSLFDEGAAEQFF. The CDR3 nucleotides are TGTGCCAGCAGCTTATTTGATGAAGGGGCAGCAGAGCAGTTCTTC. The chain links TRBV7-2 to TRBJ2-1; D is possibly TRBD1 (5 bases). The CDR3 is made up of 15 amino acids. The germline V and J ends were trimmed by 2 bases and 10 bases, with 18 bases remaining between them. Germline loops: CDR1 SGHTA, CDR2 FQGNSA.